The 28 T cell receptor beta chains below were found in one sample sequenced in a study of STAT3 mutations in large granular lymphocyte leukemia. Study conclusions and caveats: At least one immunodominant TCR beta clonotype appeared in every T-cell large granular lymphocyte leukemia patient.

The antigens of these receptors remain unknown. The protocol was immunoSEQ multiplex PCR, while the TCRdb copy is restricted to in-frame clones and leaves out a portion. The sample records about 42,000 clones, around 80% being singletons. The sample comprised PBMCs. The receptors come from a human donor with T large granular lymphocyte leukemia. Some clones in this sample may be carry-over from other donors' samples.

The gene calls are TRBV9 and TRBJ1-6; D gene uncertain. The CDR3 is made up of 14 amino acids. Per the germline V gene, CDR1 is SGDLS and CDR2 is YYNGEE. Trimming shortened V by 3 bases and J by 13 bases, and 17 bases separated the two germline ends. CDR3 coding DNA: TGTGCCAGCAGCGGGGCCACTCTCTCTCAGCCCCTCCACTTT. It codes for CASSGATLSQPLHF.

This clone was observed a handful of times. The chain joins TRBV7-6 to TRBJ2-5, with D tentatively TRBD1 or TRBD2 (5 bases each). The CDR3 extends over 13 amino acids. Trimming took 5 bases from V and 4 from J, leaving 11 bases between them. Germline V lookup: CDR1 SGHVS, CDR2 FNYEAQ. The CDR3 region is CASSARDPETQYF. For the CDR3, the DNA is TGTGCCAGCAGCGCCCGGGACCCAGAGACCCAGTACTTC.

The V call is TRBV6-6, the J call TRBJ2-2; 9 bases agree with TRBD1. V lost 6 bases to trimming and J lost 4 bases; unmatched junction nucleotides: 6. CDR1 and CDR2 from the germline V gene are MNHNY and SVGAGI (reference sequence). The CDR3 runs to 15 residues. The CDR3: CASSTGQGGTGELFF. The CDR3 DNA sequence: TGTGCCAGCAGCACGGGACAGGGAGGCACCGGGGAGCTGTTTTTT.

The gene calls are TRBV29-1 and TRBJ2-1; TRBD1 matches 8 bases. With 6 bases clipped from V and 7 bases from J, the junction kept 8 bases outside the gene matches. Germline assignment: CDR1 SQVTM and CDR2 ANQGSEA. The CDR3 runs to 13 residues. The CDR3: CSVKPGGMNEQFF. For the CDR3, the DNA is TGCAGCGTCAAACCAGGGGGCATGAATGAGCAGTTCTTC.

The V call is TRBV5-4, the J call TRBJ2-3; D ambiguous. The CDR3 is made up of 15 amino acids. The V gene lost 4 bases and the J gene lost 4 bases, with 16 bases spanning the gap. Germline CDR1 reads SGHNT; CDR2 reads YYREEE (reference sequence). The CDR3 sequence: CASSEPGRLPDTQYF. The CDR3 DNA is TGTGCCAGCAGCGAACCGGGCCGCCTCCCAGATACGCAGTATTTT.

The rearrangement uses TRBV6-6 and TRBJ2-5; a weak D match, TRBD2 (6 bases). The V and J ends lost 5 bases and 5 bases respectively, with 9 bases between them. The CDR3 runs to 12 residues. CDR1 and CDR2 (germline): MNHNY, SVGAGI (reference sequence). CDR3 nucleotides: TGTGCCAGCAGTCCCCGGGGGGAGACCCAGTACTTC. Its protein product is CASSPRGETQYF.

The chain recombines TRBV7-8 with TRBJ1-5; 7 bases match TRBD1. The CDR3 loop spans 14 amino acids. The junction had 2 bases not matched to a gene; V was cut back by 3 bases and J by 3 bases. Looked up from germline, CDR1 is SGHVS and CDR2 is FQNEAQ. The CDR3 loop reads CASSFGQVNQPQHF. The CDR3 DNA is TGTGCCAGCAGCTTCGGACAGGTCAATCAGCCCCAGCATTTT.

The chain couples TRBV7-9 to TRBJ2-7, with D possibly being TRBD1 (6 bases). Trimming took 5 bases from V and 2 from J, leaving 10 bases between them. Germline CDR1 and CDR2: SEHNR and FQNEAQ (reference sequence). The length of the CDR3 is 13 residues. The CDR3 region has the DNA TGTGCCAGCAGCCTCCGGGACACCTACGAGCAGTACTTC. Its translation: CASSLRDTYEQYF.

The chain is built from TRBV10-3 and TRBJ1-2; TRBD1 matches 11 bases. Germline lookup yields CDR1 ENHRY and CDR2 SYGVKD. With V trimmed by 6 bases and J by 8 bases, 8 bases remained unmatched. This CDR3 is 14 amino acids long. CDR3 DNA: TGTGCCATCAGGACGGACAGGGGGCAGAGGGGCTACACCTTC. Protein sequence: CAIRTDRGQRGYTF.

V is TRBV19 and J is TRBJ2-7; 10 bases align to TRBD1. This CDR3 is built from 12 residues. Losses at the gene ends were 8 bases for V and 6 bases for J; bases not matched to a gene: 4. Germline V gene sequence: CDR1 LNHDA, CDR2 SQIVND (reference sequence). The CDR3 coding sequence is TGTGCCAGTGGGACAGGGGATGGCGAGCAGTACTTC. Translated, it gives CASGTGDGEQYF.

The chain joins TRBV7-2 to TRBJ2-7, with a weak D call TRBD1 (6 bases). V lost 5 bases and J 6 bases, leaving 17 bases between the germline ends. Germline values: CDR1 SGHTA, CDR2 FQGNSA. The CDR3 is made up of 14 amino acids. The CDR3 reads CASSHSQGTREQYV. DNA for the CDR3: TGTGCCAGCAGCCATTCGCAGGGGACGCGCGAGCAGTACGTC.

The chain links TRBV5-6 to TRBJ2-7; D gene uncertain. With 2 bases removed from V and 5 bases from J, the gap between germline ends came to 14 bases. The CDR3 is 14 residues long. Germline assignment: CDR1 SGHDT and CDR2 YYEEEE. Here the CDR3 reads CASSLRIGSDEQYF. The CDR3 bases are TGTGCCAGCAGCTTAAGAATCGGGTCGGACGAGCAGTACTTC.

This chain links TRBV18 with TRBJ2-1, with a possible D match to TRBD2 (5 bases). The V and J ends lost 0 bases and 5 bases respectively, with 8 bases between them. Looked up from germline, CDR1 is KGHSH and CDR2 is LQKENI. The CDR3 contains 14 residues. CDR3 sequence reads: CASSPPWENNEQFF. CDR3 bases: TGTGCCAGCTCACCACCGTGGGAGAACAATGAGCAGTTCTTC. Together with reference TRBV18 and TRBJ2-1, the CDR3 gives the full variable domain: NAGVMQNPRHLVRRRGQEARLRCSPMKGHSHVYWYRQLPEEGLKFMVYLQKENIIDESGMPKERFSAEFPKEGPSILRIQQVVRGDSAAYFCASSPPWENNEQFFGPGTRLTVL.

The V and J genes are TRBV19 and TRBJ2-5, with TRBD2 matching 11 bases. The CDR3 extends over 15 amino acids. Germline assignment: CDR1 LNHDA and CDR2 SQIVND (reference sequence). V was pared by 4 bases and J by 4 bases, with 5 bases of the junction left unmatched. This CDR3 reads CASSTLAGGGETQYF. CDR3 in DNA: TGTGCCAGTAGTACATTAGCGGGGGGGGGAGAGACCCAGTACTTC.

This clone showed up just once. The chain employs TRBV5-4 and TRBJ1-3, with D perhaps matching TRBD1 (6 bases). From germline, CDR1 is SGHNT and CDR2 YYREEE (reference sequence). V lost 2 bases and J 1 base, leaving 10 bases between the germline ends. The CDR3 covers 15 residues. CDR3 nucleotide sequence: TGTGCCAGCAGCTTAGGTACAGGGTCTGGAAACACCATATATTTT. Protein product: CASSLGTGSGNTIYF.

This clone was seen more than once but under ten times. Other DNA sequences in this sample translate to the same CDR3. This CDR3 is CASSGGSNQPQHF. The CDR3 DNA reads as TGTGCCAGCAGCGGGGGCAGCAATCAGCCCCAGCATTTT. The rearrangement links TRBV2 to TRBJ1-5; TRBD1 might be the D (6 bases). V was clipped by 6 bases and J by 1 base, with 7 bases between them. The CDR3 loop spans 13 amino acids. Germline CDR1 reads SNHLY; CDR2 reads FYNNEI.

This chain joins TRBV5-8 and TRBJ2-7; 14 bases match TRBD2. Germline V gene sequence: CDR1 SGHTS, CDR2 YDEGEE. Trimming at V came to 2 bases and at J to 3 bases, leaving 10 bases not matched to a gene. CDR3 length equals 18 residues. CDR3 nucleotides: TGTGCCAGCAGCTTCTTAGGCGGACTAGCGGGGGGAAGCTACGAGCAGTACTTC. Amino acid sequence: CASSFLGGLAGGSYEQYF.

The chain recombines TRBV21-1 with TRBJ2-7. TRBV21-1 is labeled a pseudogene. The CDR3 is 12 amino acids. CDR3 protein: CASSKPGYEQYV. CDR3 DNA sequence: TGTGCCAGCAGCAAGCCGGGCTACGAGCAGTACGTC.

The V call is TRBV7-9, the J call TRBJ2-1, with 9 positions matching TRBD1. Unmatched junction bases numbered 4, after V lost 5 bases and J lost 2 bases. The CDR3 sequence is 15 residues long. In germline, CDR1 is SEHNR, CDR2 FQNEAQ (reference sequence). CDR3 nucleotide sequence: TGTGCCAGCAGCCTCAGACAGGGGGCCTACAATGAGCAGTTCTTC. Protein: CASSLRQGAYNEQFF. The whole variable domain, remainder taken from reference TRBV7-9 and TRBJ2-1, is DTGVSQNPRHKITKRGQNVTFRCDPISEHNRLYWYRQTLGQGPEFLTYFQNEAQLEKSRLLSDRFSAERPKGSFSTLEIQRTEQGDSAMYLCASSLRQGAYNEQFFGPGTRLTVL.

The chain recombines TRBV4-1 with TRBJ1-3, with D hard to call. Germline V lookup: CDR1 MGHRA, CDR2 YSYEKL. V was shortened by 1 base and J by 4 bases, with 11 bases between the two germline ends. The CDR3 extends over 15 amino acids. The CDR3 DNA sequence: TGCGCCAGCAGCCAAGTCAAGGGTTCGGGAAACACCATATATTTT. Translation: CASSQVKGSGNTIYF.

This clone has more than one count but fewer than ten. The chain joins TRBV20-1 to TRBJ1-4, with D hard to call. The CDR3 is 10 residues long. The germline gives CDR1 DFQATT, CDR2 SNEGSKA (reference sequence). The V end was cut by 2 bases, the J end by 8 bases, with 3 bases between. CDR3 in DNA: TGCAGTGCTAGAAACGAAAAACTGTTTTTT. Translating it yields CSARNEKLFF.

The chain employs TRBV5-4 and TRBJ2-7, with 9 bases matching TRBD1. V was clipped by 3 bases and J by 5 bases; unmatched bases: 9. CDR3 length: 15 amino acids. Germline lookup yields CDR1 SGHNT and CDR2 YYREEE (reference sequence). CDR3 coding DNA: TGTGCCAGCAGCTCTGGGGGACAGGGATTCCACGAGCAGTACTTC. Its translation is CASSSGGQGFHEQYF.

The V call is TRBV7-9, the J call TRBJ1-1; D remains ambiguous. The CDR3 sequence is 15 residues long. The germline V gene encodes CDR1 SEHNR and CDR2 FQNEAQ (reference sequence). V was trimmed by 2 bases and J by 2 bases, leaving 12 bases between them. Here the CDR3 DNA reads TGTGCCAGCAGCTTATGGGCAGGAGACAACACTGAAGCTTTCTTT. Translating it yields CASSLWAGDNTEAFF. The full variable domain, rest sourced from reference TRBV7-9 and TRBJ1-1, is DTGVSQNPRHKITKRGQNVTFRCDPISEHNRLYWYRQTLGQGPEFLTYFQNEAQLEKSRLLSDRFSAERPKGSFSTLEIQRTEQGDSAMYLCASSLWAGDNTEAFFGQGTRLTVV.

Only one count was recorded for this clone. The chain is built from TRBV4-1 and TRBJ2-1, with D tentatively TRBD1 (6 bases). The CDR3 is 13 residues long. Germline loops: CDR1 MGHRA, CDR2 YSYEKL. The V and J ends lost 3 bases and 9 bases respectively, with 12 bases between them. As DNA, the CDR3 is TGCGCCAGCAGCCAGGACAGTATTATTGAGCAGTTCTTC. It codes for CASSQDSIIEQFF.

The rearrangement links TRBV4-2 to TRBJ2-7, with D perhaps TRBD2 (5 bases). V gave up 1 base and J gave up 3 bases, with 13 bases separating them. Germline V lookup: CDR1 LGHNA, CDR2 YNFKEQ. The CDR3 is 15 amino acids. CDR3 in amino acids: CASSQALSGNYEQYF. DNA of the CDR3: TGTGCCAGCAGCCAAGCCCTAAGCGGCAACTACGAGCAGTACTTC.

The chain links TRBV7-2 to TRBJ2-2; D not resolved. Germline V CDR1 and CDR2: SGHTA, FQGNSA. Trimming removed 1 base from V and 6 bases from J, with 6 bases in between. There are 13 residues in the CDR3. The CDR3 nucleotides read TGTGCCAGCAGCTTAGTAGGAGCCGGGGAGCTGTTTTTT. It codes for CASSLVGAGELFF. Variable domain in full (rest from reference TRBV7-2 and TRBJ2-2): GAGVSQSPSNKVTEKGKDVELRCDPISGHTALYWYRQSLGQGLEFLIYFQGNSAPDKSGLPSDRFSAERTGGSVSTLTIQRTQQEDSAVYLCASSLVGAGELFFGEGSRLTVL.

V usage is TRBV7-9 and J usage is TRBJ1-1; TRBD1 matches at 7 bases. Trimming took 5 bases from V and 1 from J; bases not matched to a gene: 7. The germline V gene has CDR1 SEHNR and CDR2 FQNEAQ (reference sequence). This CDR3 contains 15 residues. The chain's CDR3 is CASSAGTAPNTEAFF. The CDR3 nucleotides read TGTGCCAGCAGCGCCGGGACAGCGCCGAACACTGAAGCTTTCTTT.

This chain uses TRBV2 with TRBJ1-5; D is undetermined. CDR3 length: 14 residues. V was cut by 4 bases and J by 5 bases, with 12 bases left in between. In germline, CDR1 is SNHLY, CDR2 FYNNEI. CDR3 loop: CASSVSQLYQPQHF. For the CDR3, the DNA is TGTGCCAGCAGTGTGAGTCAGCTCTATCAGCCCCAGCATTTT.